Listed below are T cell receptor beta chains from one sample, sequenced in a study of cytotoxic CD8 clonotypes in ibrutinib-treated CLL. The table came from immunoSEQ multiplex PCR; TCRdb's copy has only in-frame clones and leaves some out. The sample lists approximately 330,000 clones, almost 80% seen once, with under 8.5% in the top ten. This specimen consisted of PBMCs, obtained before ibrutinib treatment. The receptors come from a human donor with chronic lymphocytic leukemia. Both conserved end residues are part of each CDR3. The D gene is left open where the match is weak. Not all rows give a size; the values are once, few, many and, for expanded clones, a class.

13,TRBJ2-7,-,few,TRBV10-3,CAISEGIQGEQYF,TGTGCCATCAGTGAAGGCATACAGGGCGAGCAGTACTTC
16,TRBJ2-4,TRBD2,-,TRBV11-1,CASSPGGGRAKNIQYF,TGTGCCAGCAGCCCCGGGGGGGGACGGGCCAAAAACATTCAGTACTTC
15,TRBJ2-7,-,-,TRBV9,CASSVDLRIMDEQYF,TGTGCCAGCAGCGTAGACCTGCGGATTATGGACGAGCAGTACTTC
15,TRBJ2-3,TRBD1,-,TRBV18,CASSKGQGAPDTQYF,TGTGCCAGCTCAAAGGGACAGGGGGCGCCTGATACGCAGTATTTT
13,TRBJ1-3,-,-,TRBV6-1,CASSSPPGNTIYF,TGTGCCAGCAGTTCCCCCCCTGGAAACACCATATATTTT
17,TRBJ2-7,TRBD2,-,TRBV28,CASSPGLAGVAAYEQYF,TGTGCCAGCAGCCCGGGACTAGCGGGAGTGGCTGCGTACGAGCAGTACTTC
13,TRBJ1-1,-,-,TRBV9,CASSPVLNTEAFF,TGTGCCAGCAGCCCCGTTCTGAACACTGAAGCTTTCTTT
13,TRBJ2-1,-,-,TRBV11-2,CASSLHRDNEQFF,TGTGCCAGCAGCTTACACAGAGACAATGAGCAGTTCTTC
17,TRBJ2-1,-,-,TRBV7-3,CASSLFMGGIGNNEQFF,TGTGCCAGCAGCCTATTCATGGGCGGGATTGGGAACAATGAGCAGTTCTTC
13,TRBJ2-7,TRBD1,few,TRBV5-1,CASRRQGPYEQYF,TGCGCCAGCAGGCGACAGGGACCCTACGAGCAGTACTTC
14,TRBJ2-7,-,-,TRBV6-5,CASSYSAGSYEQYF,TGTGCCAGCAGTTACTCGGCGGGGTCCTACGAGCAGTACTTC
13,TRBJ2-7,-,-,TRBV11-2,CASRPTGDYEQYF,TGTGCCAGCAGGCCAACAGGAGACTACGAGCAGTACTTC
15,TRBJ1-1,-,-,TRBV21-1,CASSKAEQGDTEAFF,TGTGCCAGCAGCAAAGCGGAACAGGGGGATACTGAAGCTTTCTTT
11,TRBJ1-3,-,few,TRBV9,CASSVGDTIYF,TGTGCCAGCAGCGTAGGAGACACCATATATTTT
15,TRBJ2-1,TRBD1,-,TRBV6-5,CASSYDRAGSNEQFF,TGTGCCAGCAGTTACGACAGGGCTGGCTCCAATGAGCAGTTCTTC
13,TRBJ2-1,TRBD2,few,TRBV5-1,CASSLPSGNEQFF,TGCGCCAGCAGCTTGCCTAGCGGGAATGAGCAGTTCTTC
13,TRBJ2-1,-,-,TRBV10-3,CAISDIGGDEQFF,TGTGCCATCAGTGACATTGGGGGCGATGAGCAGTTCTTC
17,TRBJ2-2,TRBD2,few,TRBV7-2,CASSPLAGGPGTGELFF,TGTGCCAGCAGCCCGCTAGCGGGAGGGCCTGGGACCGGGGAGCTGTTTTTT
13,TRBJ2-3,-,-,TRBV6-1,CASSHEVADTQYF,TGTGCCAGCAGTCACGAAGTTGCAGATACGCAGTATTTT
16,TRBJ2-7,TRBD2,-,TRBV7-2,CASRTGTSGETGEQYF,TGTGCCAGCAGAACCGGGACTAGCGGGGAAACGGGCGAGCAGTACTTC
15,TRBJ2-1,-,-,TRBV5-1,CASSLLGESYNEQFF,TGCGCCAGCAGCTTGTTAGGGGAGTCCTACAATGAGCAGTTCTTC
13,TRBJ1-2,-,few,TRBV5-4,CASSFQNNYGYTF,TGTGCCAGCAGCTTCCAGAATAACTATGGCTACACCTTC
15,TRBJ2-1,-,-,TRBV18,CASSPLENSYNEQFF,TGTGCCAGCTCACCATTAGAAAACTCCTACAATGAGCAGTTCTTC
14,TRBJ2-7,TRBD1,-,TRBV25-1,CASSSDRGPYEQYF,TGTGCCAGCAGTTCCGACAGGGGACCCTACGAGCAGTACTTC
15,TRBJ2-7,-,few,TRBV14,CASSQDPSRTYEQYF,TGTGCCAGCAGCCAAGATCCTTCCAGAACCTACGAGCAGTACTTC
13,TRBJ2-1,-,-,TRBV25-1,CASSVLWGNEQFF,TGTGCCAGCAGTGTCCTTTGGGGCAATGAGCAGTTCTTC
12,TRBJ2-3,-,-,TRBV18,CASQSTGLTQYF,TGTGCCAGCCAATCTACAGGGTTAACGCAGTATTTT
15,TRBJ2-5,-,-,TRBV7-2,CASSRTGTNQETQYF,TGTGCCAGCAGCCGGACAGGGACTAACCAAGAGACCCAGTACTTC
16,TRBJ2-2,-,-,TRBV11-3,CASSLVRGTVTGELFF,TGTGCCAGCAGCTTAGTACGGGGGACAGTCACCGGGGAGCTGTTTTTT
14,TRBJ1-3,-,-,TRBV19,CASSTVGAGNTIYF,TGTGCCAGTAGTACAGTCGGAGCTGGAAACACCATATATTTT